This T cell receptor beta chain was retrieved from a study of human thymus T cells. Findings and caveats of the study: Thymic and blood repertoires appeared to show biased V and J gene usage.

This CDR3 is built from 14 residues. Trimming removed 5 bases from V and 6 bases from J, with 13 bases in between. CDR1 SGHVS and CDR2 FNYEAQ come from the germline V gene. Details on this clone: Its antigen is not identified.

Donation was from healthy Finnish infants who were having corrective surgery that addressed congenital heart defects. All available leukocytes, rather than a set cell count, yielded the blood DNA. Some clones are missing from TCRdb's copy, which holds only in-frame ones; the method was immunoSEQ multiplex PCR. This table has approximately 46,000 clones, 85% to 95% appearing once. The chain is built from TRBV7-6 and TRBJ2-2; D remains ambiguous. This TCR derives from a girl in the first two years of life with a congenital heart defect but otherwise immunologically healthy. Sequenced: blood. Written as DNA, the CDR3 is TGTGCCAGCAGCCCTAAGGCAGTTCCCGGGGAGCTGTTTTTT. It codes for CASSPKAVPGELFF.